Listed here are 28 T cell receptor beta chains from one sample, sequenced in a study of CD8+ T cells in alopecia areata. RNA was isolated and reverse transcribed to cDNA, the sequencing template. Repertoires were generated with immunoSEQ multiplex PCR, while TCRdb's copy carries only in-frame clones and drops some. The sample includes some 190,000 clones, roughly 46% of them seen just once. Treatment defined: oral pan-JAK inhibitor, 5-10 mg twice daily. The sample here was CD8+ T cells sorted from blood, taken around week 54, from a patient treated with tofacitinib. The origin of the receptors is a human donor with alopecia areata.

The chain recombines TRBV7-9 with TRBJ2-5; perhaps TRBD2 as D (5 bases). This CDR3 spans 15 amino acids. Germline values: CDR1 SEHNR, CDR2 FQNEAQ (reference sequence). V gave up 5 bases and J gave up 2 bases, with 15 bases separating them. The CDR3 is CASSLGEGIQETQYF. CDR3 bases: TGTGCCAGCAGCCTCGGAGAGGGAATACAAGAGACCCAGTACTTC.

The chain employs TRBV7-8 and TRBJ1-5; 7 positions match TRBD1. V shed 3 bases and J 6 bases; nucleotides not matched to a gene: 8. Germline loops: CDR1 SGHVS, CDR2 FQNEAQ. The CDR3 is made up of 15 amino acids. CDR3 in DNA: TGTGCCAGCAGCTTGGAGACAGGGTCCCCTCAGCCCCAGCATTTT. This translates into CASSLETGSPQPQHF.

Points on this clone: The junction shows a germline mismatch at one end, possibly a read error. The DNA for the CDR3 is TGTGCCAGCAGTTACGGGGGCTTGAACACTGAAGCTTCCTTT. Translation: CASSYGGLNTEASF. The chain employs TRBV27 and TRBJ1-1; maybe TRBD1 (6 bases). The CDR3 is 14 residues long. CDR1 is MNHEY, CDR2 SMNVEV, per germline (reference sequence).

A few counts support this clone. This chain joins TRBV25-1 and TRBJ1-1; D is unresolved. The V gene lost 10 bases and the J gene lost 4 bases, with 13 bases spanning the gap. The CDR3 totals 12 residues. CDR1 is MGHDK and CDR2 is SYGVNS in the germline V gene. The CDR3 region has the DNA TGTGCCACCGGAGAGGGAGGCACTGAAGCTTTCTTT. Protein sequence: CATGEGGTEAFF.

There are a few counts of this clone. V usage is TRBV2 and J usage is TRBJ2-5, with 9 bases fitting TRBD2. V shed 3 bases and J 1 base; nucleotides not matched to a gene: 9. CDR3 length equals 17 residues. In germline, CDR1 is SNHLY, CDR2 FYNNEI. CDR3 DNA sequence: TGTGCCAGCAGTGATTGGTTAGCGGGGGCCTTCCAAGAGACCCAGTACTTC. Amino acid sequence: CASSDWLAGAFQETQYF.

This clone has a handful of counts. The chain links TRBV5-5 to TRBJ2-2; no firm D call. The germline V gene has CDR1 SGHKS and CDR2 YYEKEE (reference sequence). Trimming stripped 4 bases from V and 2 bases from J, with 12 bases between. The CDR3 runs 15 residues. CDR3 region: CASSQETDNTGELFF. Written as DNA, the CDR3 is TGTGCCAGCAGCCAAGAAACCGATAACACCGGGGAGCTGTTTTTT.

CDR3 DNA: TGTGCCAGCTCAAGGGGGGGTGAAGGCTACACCTTC. Amino acids: CASSRGGEGYTF. This sequence joins TRBV4-2 and TRBJ1-2, with TRBD1 as a possible D gene (6 bases). The germline V gene has CDR1 LGHNA and CDR2 YNFKEQ. The CDR3 consists of 12 residues. V was pared by 8 bases and J by 8 bases, with 15 bases between.

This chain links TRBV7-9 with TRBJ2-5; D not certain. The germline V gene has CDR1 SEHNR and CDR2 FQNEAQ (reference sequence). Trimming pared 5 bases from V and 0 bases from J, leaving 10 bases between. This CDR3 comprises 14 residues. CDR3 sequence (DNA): TGTGCCAGCAGCATACCCGGACACCAAGAGACCCAGTACTTC. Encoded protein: CASSIPGHQETQYF. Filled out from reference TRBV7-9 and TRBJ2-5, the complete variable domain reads DTGVSQNPRHKITKRGQNVTFRCDPISEHNRLYWYRQTLGQGPEFLTYFQNEAQLEKSRLLSDRFSAERPKGSFSTLEIQRTEQGDSAMYLCASSIPGHQETQYFGPGTRLLVL.

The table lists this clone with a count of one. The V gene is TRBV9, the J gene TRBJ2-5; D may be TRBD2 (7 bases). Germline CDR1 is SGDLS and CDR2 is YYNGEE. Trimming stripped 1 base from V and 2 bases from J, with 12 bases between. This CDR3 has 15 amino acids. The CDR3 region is CASSVTGGHQETQYF. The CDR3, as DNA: TGTGCCAGCAGCGTAACGGGGGGCCATCAAGAGACCCAGTACTTC. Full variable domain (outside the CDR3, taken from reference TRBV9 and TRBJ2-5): DSGVTQTPKHLITATGQRVTLRCSPRSGDLSVYWYQQSLDQGLQFLIQYYNGEERAKGNILERFSAQQFPDLHSELNLSSLELGDSALYFCASSVTGGHQETQYFGPGTRLLVL.

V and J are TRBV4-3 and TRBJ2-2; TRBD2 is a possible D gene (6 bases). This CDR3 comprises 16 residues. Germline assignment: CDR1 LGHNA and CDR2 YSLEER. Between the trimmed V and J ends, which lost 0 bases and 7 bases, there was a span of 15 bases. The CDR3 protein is CASSQDPSVMGGELFF. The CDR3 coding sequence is TGCGCCAGCAGCCAAGATCCTAGCGTAATGGGCGGGGAGCTGTTTTTT.

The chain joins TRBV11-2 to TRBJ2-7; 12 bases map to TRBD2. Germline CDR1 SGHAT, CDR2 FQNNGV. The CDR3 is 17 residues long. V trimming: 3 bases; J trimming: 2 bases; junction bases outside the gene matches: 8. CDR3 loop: CASSFLAGLAGTYEQYF. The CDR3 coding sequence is TGTGCCAGCAGCTTCCTGGCAGGACTAGCGGGGACCTACGAGCAGTACTTC.

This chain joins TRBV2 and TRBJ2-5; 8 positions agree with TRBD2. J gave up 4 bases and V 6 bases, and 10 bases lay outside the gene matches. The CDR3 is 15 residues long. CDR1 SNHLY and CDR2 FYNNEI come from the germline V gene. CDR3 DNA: TGTGCCAGCAGGAACGGGGGGGGCTTCGGAGAGACCCAGTACTTC. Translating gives CASRNGGGFGETQYF.

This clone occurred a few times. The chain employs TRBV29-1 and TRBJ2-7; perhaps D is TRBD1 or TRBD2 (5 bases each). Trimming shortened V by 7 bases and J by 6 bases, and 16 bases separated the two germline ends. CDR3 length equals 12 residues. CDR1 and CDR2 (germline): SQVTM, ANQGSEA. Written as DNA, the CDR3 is TGCAGCGGGCAGGGAGTTGGAGGCGAGCAGTACTTC. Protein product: CSGQGVGGEQYF.

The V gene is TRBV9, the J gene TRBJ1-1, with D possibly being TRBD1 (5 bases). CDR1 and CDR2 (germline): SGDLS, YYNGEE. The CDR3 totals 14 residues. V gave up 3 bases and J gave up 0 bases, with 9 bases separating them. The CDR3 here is CASSETVMNTEAFF. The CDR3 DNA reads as TGTGCCAGCAGCGAGACAGTCATGAACACTGAAGCTTTCTTT.

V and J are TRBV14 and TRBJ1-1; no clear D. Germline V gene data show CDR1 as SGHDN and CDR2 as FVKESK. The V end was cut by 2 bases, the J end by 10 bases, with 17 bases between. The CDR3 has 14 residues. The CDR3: CASSQSPSGVGAFF. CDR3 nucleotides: TGTGCCAGCAGCCAATCCCCTTCCGGGGTTGGAGCTTTCTTT.

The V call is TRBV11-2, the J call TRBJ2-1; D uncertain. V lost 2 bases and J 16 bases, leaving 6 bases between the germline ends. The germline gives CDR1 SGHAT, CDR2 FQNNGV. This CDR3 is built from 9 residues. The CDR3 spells CASSLKNFF. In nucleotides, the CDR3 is TGTGCCAGCAGCTTAAAGAACTTCTTC.

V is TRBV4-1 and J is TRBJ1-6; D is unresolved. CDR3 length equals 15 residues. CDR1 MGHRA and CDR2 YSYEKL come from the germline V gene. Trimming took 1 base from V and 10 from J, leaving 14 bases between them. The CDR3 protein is CASSQVAVRESPLHF. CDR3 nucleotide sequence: TGCGCCAGCAGCCAAGTTGCCGTCCGGGAGTCACCCCTCCACTTT.

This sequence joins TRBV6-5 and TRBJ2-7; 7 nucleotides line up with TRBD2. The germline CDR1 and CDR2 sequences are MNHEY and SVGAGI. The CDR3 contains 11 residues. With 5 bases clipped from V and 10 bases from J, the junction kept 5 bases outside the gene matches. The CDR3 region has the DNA TGTGCCAGCAGTGGGCCGGGGGGACAGTACTTC. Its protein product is CASSGPGGQYF.

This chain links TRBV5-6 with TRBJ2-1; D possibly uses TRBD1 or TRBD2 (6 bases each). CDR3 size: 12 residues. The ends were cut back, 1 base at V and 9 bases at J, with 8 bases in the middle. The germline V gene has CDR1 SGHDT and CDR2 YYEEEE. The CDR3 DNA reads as TGTGCCAGCAGCTTGTGGGGGGCTGAGCAGTTCTTC. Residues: CASSLWGAEQFF.

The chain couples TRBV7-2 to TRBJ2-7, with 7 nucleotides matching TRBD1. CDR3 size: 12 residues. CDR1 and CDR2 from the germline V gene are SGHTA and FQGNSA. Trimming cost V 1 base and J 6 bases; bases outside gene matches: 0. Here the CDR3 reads CASSLGTGEQYF. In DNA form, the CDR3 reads TGTGCCAGCAGCTTAGGGACAGGCGAGCAGTACTTC. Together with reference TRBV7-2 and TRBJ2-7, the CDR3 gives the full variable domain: GAGVSQSPSNKVTEKGKDVELRCDPISGHTALYWYRQSLGQGLEFLIYFQGNSAPDKSGLPSDRFSAERTGGSVSTLTIQRTQQEDSAVYLCASSLGTGEQYFGPGTRLTVT.

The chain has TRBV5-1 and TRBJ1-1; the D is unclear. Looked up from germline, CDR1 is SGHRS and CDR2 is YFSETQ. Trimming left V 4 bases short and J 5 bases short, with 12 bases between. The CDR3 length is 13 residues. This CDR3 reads CASSPGRTTEAFF. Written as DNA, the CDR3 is TGCGCCAGCAGCCCTGGCAGGACTACTGAAGCTTTCTTT.

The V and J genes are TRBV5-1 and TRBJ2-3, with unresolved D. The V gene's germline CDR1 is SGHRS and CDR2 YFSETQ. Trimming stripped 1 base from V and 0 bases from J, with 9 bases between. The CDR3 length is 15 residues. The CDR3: CASSLLGPSTDTQYF. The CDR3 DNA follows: TGCGCCAGCAGCTTGCTCGGGCCTAGCACAGATACGCAGTATTTT.

CDR3: CAISEVGGATYNEQFF. The CDR3 nucleotides are TGTGCCATCAGTGAGGTAGGGGGGGCCACCTACAATGAGCAGTTCTTC. The rearrangement joins TRBV10-3 to TRBJ2-1; perhaps TRBD2 as D (7 bases). Per germline, CDR1 ENHRY and CDR2 SYGVKD. Trimming removed 2 bases from V and 2 bases from J, with 13 bases in between. The CDR3 covers 16 residues.

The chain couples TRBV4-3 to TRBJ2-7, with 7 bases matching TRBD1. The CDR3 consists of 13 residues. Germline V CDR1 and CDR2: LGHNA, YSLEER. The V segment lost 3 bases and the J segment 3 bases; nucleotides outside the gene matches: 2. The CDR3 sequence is CASSHGQDYEQYF. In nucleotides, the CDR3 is TGCGCCAGCAGCCACGGACAGGACTACGAGCAGTACTTC.

The CDR3 DNA follows: TGCGCCAGCCAGAGGGTTAACTACGAGCAGTACTTC. Translated, it gives CASQRVNYEQYF. The V call is TRBV23-1, the J call TRBJ2-7; tentative D call: TRBD2 (5 bases). TRBV23-1 is reported as an ORF; its role is uncertain. V was shortened by 8 bases and J by 3 bases, with 11 bases between the two germline ends. The CDR3 spans 12 residues.

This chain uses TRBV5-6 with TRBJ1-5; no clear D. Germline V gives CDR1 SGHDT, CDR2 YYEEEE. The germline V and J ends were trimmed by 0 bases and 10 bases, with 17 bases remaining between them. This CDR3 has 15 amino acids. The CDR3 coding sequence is TGTGCCAGCAGCTTGGGGGCAACCCAGCTTGAACCCCAGCATTTT. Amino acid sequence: CASSLGATQLEPQHF.

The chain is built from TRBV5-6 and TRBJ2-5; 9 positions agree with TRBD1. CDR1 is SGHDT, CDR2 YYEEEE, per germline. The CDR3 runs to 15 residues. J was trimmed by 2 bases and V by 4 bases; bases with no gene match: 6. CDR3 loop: CASSPPGQGQETQYF. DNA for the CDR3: TGTGCCAGCAGCCCCCCGGGACAGGGTCAAGAGACCCAGTACTTC.

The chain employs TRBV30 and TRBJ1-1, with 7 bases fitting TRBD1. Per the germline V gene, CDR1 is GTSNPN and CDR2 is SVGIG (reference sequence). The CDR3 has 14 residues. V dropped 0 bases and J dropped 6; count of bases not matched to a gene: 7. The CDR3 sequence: CAWSVPGGTSEAFF. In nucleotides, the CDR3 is TGTGCCTGGAGTGTACCAGGGGGTACGTCTGAAGCTTTCTTT.